The TCR beta chain under discussion was sequenced for a study of shared clonotypes between healthy human individuals. The CDR3 totals 14 residues. Looked up from germline, CDR1 is SGHDT and CDR2 is YYEEEE. Trimming removed 0 bases at V and 5 bases at J, with 9 bases between. As for this clone: Antigen unknown.

TCRdb's table, derived via immunoSEQ multiplex PCR, lists solely in-frame clones and lacks some. The sample has under 350,000 clones, 87% seen once. General study findings and limits: Estimated richness was generally greater in naive than memory subsets.

The sample was memory CD8+ T cells sorted from blood. Indicated subset: CD45RO+ cells pooled with CCR7-negative TemRA cells. The clonotype comes from a man between 18 and 35 years old in good health. The rearrangement links TRBV5-6 to TRBJ2-1; D tentatively fits TRBD1 or TRBD2 (6 bases each). CDR3 DNA: TGTGCCAGCAGCTTGGCGGGGGCCAACAATGAGCAGTTCTTC. Protein product: CASSLAGANNEQFF.